This TCR beta chain was captured by sequencing in a study of T cell changes during pregnancy in multiple sclerosis. The J segment lost 5 bases and the V segment lost 1 base, leaving 7 bases of the junction unmatched. The germline V gene has CDR1 SGHRS and CDR2 YFSETQ. The length of the CDR3 is 15 residues. The assay was immunoSEQ multiplex PCR, and TCRdb's table has in-frame clones only and misses some. The repertoire holds about 64,000 clones, with 80% to 95% as singletons. The material was peripheral blood, obtained in the second trimester of pregnancy. This rearrangement joins TRBV5-1 to TRBJ2-5, with 8 nucleotides matching TRBD1. The origin of this receptor is a female donor with multiple sclerosis, enrolled in a pregnancy study. In DNA, the CDR3 is TGCGCCAGCAGCTTGATATGGACAGGGAGGGAGACCCAGTACTTC. As protein: CASSLIWTGRETQYF. Using reference TRBV5-1 and TRBJ2-5 for the parts outside the CDR3, the full variable domain is KAGVTQTPRYLIKTRGQQVTLSCSPISGHRSVSWYQQTPGQGLQFLFEYFSETQRNKGNFPGRFSGRQFSNSRSEMNVSTLELGDSALYLCASSLIWTGRETQYFGPGTRLLVL.